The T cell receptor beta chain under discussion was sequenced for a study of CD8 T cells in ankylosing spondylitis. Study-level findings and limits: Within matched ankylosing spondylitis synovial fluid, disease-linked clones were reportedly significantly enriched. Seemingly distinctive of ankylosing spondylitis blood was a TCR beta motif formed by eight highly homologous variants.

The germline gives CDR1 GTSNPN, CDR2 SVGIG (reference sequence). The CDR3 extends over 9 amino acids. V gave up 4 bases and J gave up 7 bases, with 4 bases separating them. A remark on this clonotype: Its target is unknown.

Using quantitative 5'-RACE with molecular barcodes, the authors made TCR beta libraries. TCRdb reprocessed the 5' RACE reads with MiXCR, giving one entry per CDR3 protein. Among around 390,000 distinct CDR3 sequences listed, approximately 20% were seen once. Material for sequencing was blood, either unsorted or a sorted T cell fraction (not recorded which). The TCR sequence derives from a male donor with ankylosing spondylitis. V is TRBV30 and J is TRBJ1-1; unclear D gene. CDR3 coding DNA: TGTGCCTGGACAGTTGAAGCTTTCTTT. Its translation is CAWTVEAFF.